These 17 T cell receptor beta chains came from one sample sequenced in a study of post-analysis software for immune sequencing data. Study-wide results and caveats: TRBV segments more frequent in patients than in controls numbered about five and included TRBV5-6, TRBV5-1 and TRBV20-1.

No antigen has been assigned to these receptors. The TCR beta cDNA libraries contained unique molecular identifiers. Each CDR3 protein is one row after TCRdb ran MiXCR on the PCR reads. The sample includes fewer than 700,000 distinct CDR3 sequences, roughly 47% of them seen just once. Material for sequencing was blood. These receptors originate from a girl aged 10 to 17 with multiple sclerosis.

The count of this clonotype is one. The chain recombines TRBV20-1 with TRBJ2-1, with 11 bases that match TRBD2. The J call could be wrong; TRBJ2-7 is a better fit for the DNA end. The CDR3 contains 14 residues. Germline assignment: CDR1 DFQATT and CDR2 SNEGSKA (reference sequence). The CDR3 protein is CSAVLAGGYNEQYF. The CDR3 nucleotides read TGCAGTGCTGTCCTAGCGGGAGGTTACAATGAGCAGTACTTC.

The chain recombines TRBV28 with TRBJ1-1; TRBD1 aligns across 7 bases. The CDR3 sequence is 16 residues long. J was trimmed by 3 bases and V by 2 bases; bases with no gene match: 9. Per germline, CDR1 MDHEN and CDR2 SYDVKM. The CDR3 coding sequence is TGTGCCAGCAGTTTACTGGACAGGTCCCCCGACACTGAAGCTTTCTTT. The encoded protein is CASSLLDRSPDTEAFF.

The table lists this clonotype with a few counts. The chain combines TRBV5-1 with TRBJ2-1; D is possibly TRBD2 (5 bases). V was trimmed by 1 base and J by 9 bases, leaving 20 bases between them. The length of the CDR3 is 16 residues. Germline V gene sequence: CDR1 SGHRS, CDR2 YFSETQ. The CDR3 DNA reads as TGCGCCAGCAGCTTGAGGGCAGTATGGGAGTTCGGTGAGCAGTTCTTC. This encodes CASSLRAVWEFGEQFF. The entire variable domain, with the rest obtained from reference TRBV5-1 and TRBJ2-1, is as follows: KAGVTQTPRYLIKTRGQQVTLSCSPISGHRSVSWYQQTPGQGLQFLFEYFSETQRNKGNFPGRFSGRQFSNSRSEMNVSTLELGDSALYLCASSLRAVWEFGEQFFGPGTRLTVL.

This chain links TRBV12-3 or TRBV12-4 with TRBJ2-4; D unresolved. V lost 3 bases to trimming and J lost 6 bases, with 6 bases between them. CDR3 length: 12 residues. Here the CDR3 DNA reads TGTGCCAGCAGTTTCCTGGGAAACATTCAGTACTTC. Amino acids: CASSFLGNIQYF.

This chain connects TRBV28 to TRBJ2-7; TRBD1 agrees at 8 bases. The V and J ends lost 6 bases and 5 bases, in that order; junction bases with no gene match: 9. This CDR3 comprises 14 residues. CDR1 and CDR2 from the germline V gene are MDHEN and SYDVKM. CDR3 amino acids: CASSGRGPLNEQYF. The CDR3 coding sequence is TGTGCCAGCAGCGGCAGGGGGCCACTGAACGAGCAGTACTTC.

The chain is built from TRBV5-4 and TRBJ2-5; 7 nucleotides align to TRBD2. CDR1 is SGHNT, CDR2 YYREEE, per germline (reference sequence). This CDR3 has 14 amino acids. The trim removed 4 bases at V and 8 bases at J, leaving 11 bases unmatched. CDR3 sequence: CASSPTGGRITQYF. CDR3 bases: TGTGCCAGCAGCCCAACGGGCGGGAGAATAACCCAGTACTTC.

This clonotype was picked up a small number of times. For the CDR3, the DNA is TGCAGTGCTAGAGTGAGCTACTTACAAGAGACCCAGTACTTC. This encodes CSARVSYLQETQYF. The chain couples TRBV20-1 to TRBJ2-5; the D is unclear. This CDR3 is 14 amino acids long. Trimming took 1 base from V and 2 from J, leaving 11 bases between them. Per germline, CDR1 DFQATT and CDR2 SNEGSKA (reference sequence).

This clonotype was found a few times. This rearrangement joins TRBV12-3 or TRBV12-4 to TRBJ2-7; D perhaps matches TRBD2 (6 bases). The ends were cut back, 3 bases at V and 7 bases at J, with 16 bases in the middle. The CDR3 runs 14 residues. CDR3: CASSFVGGGGEQYF. CDR3 in DNA: TGTGCCAGCAGTTTCGTCGGGGGAGGTGGGGAGCAGTACTTC.

In this sample, this clonotype turned up a few times. This chain joins TRBV5-1 and TRBJ2-7; no clear D gene. Trimming removed 2 bases at V and 4 bases at J, with 7 bases between. The CDR3 loop spans 12 amino acids. Germline CDR1 SGHRS, CDR2 YFSETQ. The CDR3 sequence: CASSFNGYEQYF. CDR3 DNA: TGCGCCAGCAGCTTTAATGGGTACGAGCAGTACTTC.

This clonotype was seen at least ten times. This chain uses TRBV6-6 with TRBJ2-7; TRBD2 might be the D (6 bases). Germline V gives CDR1 MNHNY, CDR2 SVGAGI (reference sequence). V lost 6 bases, J lost 0 bases, and 15 bases lay in between. The CDR3 totals 15 residues. CDR3 in amino acids: CASSRDGGSSYEQYF. The CDR3 DNA reads TGTGCCAGCAGCAGGGACGGAGGGAGCTCCTACGAGCAGTACTTC.

In this sample, this clonotype turned up once. The junction differs from germline at one of its ends, possibly a read error. CDR3 in DNA: TGCGCCAGCAGCTTATTAAGGGGTAATGGCACAGATACGCAGTATTTT. Its protein is CASSLLRGNGTDTQYF. V and J are TRBV7-9 and TRBJ2-3; D possibly corresponds to TRBD1 (5 bases). The CDR3 extends over 16 amino acids. From germline, CDR1 is SEHNR and CDR2 FQNEAQ (reference sequence).

This rearrangement joins TRBV12-3 or TRBV12-4 to TRBJ1-2; maybe TRBD1 (5 bases). Trimming took 7 bases from V and 11 from J, leaving 23 bases between them. The CDR3 has 14 amino acids. The CDR3 nucleotides read TGTGCCAGCACCGAATCCGGGACTTCGATAGGGTACACCTTC. It yields the protein CASTESGTSIGYTF.

The chain carries TRBV12-3 or TRBV12-4 and TRBJ2-7; maybe TRBD1 (5 bases). Trimming took off 6 bases at V and 1 base at J, with 16 bases between the two ends. The CDR3 length is 15 residues. This CDR3 reads CASREIRGRSYEQYF. CDR3 in DNA: TGTGCCAGCAGAGAAATTAGGGGTAGGTCCTACGAGCAGTACTTC.

The chain joins TRBV7-9 to TRBJ1-2; D uncertain. The length of the CDR3 is 15 residues. V lost 1 base and J 5 bases, leaving 14 bases between the germline ends. Germline CDR1 and CDR2: SEHNR and FQNEAQ (reference sequence). CDR3 in amino acids: CASSLVAMELYGYTF. CDR3 DNA sequence: TGTGCCAGCAGCTTAGTCGCCATGGAGCTTTATGGCTACACCTTC.

Many counts were recorded for this clonotype. This sequence joins TRBV9 and TRBJ2-7; D unresolved. This CDR3 has 14 residues. Per germline, CDR1 SGDLS and CDR2 YYNGEE. Deletions cut 0 bases from V and 2 bases from J, with 9 bases between. The CDR3 here is CASSVGLGPYEQYF. In DNA form, the CDR3 reads TGTGCCAGCAGCGTAGGGCTAGGTCCCTACGAGCAGTACTTC.

As to this clonotype: The junction does not match germline at one end; this may be a read error. The rearrangement links TRBV4-2 to TRBJ2-3, with TRBD2 as a possible D gene (6 bases). The CDR3 totals 16 residues. Germline V gene sequence: CDR1 LGHNA, CDR2 YNFKEQ. The CDR3 spells CASNQEWRARTDTQYF. DNA of the CDR3: TGTGCCAGCAACCAAGAGTGGAGGGCCCGCACAGATACGCAGTATTTT.

Written as DNA, the CDR3 is TGTGCCAGCAGCTTACCCCTAGCGGGAACCACAGATACGCAGTATTTT. This codes for CASSLPLAGTTDTQYF. The rearrangement links TRBV7-2 to TRBJ2-3, with 9 bases lining up with TRBD2. Germline assignment: CDR1 SGHTA and CDR2 FQGNSA. V lost 2 bases, J lost 2 bases, and 5 bases stayed unmatched. The length of the CDR3 is 16 residues.